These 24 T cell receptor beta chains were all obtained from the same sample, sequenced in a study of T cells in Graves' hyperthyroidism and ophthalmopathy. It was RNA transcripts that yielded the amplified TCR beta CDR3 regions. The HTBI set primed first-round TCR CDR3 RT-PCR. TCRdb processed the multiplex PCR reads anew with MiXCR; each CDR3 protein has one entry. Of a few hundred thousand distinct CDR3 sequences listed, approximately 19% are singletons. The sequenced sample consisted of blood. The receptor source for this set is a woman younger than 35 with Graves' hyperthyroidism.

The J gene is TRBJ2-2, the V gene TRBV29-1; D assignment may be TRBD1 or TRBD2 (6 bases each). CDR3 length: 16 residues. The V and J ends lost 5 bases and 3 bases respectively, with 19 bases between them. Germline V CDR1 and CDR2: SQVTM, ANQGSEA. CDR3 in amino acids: CSVTLWGDTYTGELFF. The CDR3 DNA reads TGCAGCGTTACCCTTTGGGGGGACACTTACACCGGGGAGCTGTTTTTT.

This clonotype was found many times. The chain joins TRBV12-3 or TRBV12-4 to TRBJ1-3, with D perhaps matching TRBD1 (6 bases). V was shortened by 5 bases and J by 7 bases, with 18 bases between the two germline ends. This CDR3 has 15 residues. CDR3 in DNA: TGTGCCAGCAGTCAGGGCGGGAGTAGGGGGAACACCATATATTTT. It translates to CASSQGGSRGNTIYF.

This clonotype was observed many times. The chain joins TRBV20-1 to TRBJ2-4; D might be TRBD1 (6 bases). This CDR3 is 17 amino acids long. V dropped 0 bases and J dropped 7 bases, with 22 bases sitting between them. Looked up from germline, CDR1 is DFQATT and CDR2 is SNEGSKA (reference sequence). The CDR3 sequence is CSAREGIQAGRGNIQYF. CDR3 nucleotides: TGCAGTGCTAGAGAGGGCATACAGGCTGGTAGGGGGAACATTCAGTACTTC.

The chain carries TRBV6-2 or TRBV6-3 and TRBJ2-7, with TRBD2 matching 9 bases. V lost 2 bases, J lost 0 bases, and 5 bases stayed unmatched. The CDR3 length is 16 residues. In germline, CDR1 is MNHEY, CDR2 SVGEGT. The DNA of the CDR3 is TGTGCCAGCAGTTACCTCAGCGGGGGGCTCTCCTACGAGCAGTACTTC. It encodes CASSYLSGGLSYEQYF.

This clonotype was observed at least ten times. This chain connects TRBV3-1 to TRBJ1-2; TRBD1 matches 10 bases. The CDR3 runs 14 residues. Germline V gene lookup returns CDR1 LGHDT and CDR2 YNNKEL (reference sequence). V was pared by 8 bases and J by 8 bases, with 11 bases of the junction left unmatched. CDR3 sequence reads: CASGRDRGSRGYTF. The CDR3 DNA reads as TGTGCCAGCGGCCGGGACAGGGGAAGTCGAGGCTACACCTTC.

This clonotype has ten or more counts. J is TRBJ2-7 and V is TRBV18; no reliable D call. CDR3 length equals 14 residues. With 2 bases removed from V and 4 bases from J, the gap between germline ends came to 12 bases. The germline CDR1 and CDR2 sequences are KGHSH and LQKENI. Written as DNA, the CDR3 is TGTGCCAGCTCACCAGCTTCGGCCGGATACGAGCAGTACTTC. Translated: CASSPASAGYEQYF.

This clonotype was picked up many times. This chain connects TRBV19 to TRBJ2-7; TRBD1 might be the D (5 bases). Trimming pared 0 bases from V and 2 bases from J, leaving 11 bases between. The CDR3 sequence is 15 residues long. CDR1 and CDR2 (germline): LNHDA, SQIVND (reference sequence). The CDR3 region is CASSIEGRQPYEQYF. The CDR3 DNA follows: TGTGCCAGTAGTATAGAGGGCAGACAGCCCTACGAGCAGTACTTC.

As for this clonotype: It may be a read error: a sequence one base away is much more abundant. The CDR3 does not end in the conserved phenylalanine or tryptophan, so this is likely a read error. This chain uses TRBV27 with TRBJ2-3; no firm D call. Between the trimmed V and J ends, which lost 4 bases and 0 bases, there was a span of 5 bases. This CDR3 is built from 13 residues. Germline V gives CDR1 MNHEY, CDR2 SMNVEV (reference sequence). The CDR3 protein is CASSSTSTDTQYC. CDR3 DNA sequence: TGTGCCAGCAGTTCTACTAGCACAGATACGCAGTATTGT.

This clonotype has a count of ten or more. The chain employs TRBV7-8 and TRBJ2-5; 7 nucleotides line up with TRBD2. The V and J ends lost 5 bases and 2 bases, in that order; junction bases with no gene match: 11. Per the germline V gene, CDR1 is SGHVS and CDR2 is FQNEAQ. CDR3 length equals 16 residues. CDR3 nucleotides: TGTGCCAGCAGCCCGGTCGAGCAGCGGGGTCAAGAGACCCAGTACTTC. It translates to CASSPVEQRGQETQYF.

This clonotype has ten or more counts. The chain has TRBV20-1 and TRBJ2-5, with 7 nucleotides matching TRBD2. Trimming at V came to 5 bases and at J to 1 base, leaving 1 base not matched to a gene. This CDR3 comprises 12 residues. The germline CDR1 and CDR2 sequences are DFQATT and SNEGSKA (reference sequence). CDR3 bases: TGCAGTGCTCAGCGGGGCCAAGAGACCCAGTACTTC. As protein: CSAQRGQETQYF.

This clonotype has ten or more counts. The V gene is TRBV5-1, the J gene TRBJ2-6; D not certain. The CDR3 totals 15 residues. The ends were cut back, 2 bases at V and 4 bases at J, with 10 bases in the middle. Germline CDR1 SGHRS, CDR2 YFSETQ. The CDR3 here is CASSLGPAGANVLTF. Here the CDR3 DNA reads TGCGCCAGCAGCTTAGGTCCGGCCGGGGCCAACGTCCTGACTTTC.

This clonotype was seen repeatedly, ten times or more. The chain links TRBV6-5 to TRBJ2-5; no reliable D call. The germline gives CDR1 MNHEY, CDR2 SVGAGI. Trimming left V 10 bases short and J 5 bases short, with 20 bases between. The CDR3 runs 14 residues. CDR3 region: CATARAPNWETQYF. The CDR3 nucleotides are TGTGCCACCGCTAGGGCCCCAAACTGGGAGACCCAGTACTTC.

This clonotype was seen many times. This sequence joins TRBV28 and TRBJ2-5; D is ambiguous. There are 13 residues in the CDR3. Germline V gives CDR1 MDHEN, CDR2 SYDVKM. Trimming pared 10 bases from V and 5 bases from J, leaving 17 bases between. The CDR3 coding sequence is TGTGCCACAGCTCCATCGGATCGGGAGACCCAGTACTTC. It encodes CATAPSDRETQYF.

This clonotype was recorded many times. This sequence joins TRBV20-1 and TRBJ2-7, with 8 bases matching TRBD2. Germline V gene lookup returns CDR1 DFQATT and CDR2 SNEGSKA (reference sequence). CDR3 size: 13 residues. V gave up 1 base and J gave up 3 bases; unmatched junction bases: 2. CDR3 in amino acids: CSARAAGGYEQYF. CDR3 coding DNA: TGCAGTGCTAGAGCTGCGGGGGGCTACGAGCAGTACTTC.

Here the CDR3 reads CASSLVGGARRYEQYF. The CDR3 nucleotides read TGTGCCAGCAGCTTGGTCGGGGGGGCCAGACGGTACGAGCAGTACTTC. The V call is TRBV7-8, the J call TRBJ2-7, with 8 nucleotides matching TRBD2. Per the germline V gene, CDR1 is SGHVS and CDR2 is FQNEAQ. The CDR3 sequence is 16 residues long. V dropped 3 bases and J dropped 4; count of bases not matched to a gene: 11. The entire variable domain, with the rest obtained from reference TRBV7-8 and TRBJ2-7, is as follows: GAGVSQSPRYKVAKRGQDVALRCDPISGHVSLFWYQQALGQGPEFLTYFQNEAQLDKSGLPSDRFFAERPEGSVSTLKIQRTQQEDSAVYLCASSLVGGARRYEQYFGPGTRLTVT.

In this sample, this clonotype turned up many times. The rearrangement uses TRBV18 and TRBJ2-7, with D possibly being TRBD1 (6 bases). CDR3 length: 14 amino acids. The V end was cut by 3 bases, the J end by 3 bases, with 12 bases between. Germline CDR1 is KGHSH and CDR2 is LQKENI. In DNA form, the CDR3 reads TGTGCCAGCTCACCGACACAGGGTATCTACGAGCAGTACTTC. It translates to CASSPTQGIYEQYF.

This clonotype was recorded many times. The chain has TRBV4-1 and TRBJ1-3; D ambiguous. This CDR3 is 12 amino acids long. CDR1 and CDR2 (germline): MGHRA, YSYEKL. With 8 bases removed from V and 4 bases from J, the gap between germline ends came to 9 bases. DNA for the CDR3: TGCGCCAGCCTCTCGTTCGGAAACACCATATATTTT. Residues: CASLSFGNTIYF.

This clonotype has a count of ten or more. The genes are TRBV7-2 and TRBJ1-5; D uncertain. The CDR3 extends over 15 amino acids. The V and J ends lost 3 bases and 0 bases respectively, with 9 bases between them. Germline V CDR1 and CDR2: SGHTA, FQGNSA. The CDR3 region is CASSLGYISNQPQHF. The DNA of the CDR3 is TGTGCCAGCAGCTTGGGGTACATTAGCAATCAGCCCCAGCATTTT.

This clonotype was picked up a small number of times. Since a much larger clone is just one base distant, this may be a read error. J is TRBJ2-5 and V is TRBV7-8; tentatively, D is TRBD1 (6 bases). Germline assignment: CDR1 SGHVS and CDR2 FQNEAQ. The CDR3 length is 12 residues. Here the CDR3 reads CASKKGQETKYF. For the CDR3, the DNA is TGTGCCAGCAAGAAGGGACAAGAGACCAAGTACTTC.

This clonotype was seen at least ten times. The CDR3 DNA sequence: TGCGCCAGCAGCTTGGGGGCCCACGAAGAGGGGTACGAGCAGTACTTC. This codes for CASSLGAHEEGYEQYF. This rearrangement joins TRBV5-1 to TRBJ2-7; D may be TRBD1 or TRBD2 (5 bases each). The CDR3 spans 16 residues. Deletions cut 0 bases from V and 4 bases from J, with 17 bases between. In germline, CDR1 is SGHRS, CDR2 YFSETQ.

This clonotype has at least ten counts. The CDR3 bases are TGTGCCAGCAGCCCCACCCGCTTGGGGGGGCGGAATCAGCCCCAGCATTTT. Amino acids: CASSPTRLGGRNQPQHF. This chain uses TRBV7-8 with TRBJ1-5, with D possibly TRBD1 on 6 matching bases. V lost 5 bases and J 4 bases, leaving 21 bases between the germline ends. Germline V gene sequence: CDR1 SGHVS, CDR2 FQNEAQ. This CDR3 spans 17 amino acids.

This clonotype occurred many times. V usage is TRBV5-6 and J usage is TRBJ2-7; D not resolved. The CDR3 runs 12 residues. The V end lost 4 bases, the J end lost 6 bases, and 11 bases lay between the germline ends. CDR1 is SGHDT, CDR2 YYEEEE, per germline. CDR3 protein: CASSGNLGEQYF. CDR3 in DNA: TGTGCCAGCAGCGGTAACCTAGGCGAGCAGTACTTC.

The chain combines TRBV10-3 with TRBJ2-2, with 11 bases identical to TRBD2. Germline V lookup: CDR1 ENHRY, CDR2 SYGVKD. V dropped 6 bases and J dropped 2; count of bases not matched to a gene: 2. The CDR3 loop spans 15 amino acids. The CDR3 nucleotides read TGTGCCATCAGACTAGCGGGGGTTAACACCGGGGAGCTGTTTTTT. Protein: CAIRLAGVNTGELFF.

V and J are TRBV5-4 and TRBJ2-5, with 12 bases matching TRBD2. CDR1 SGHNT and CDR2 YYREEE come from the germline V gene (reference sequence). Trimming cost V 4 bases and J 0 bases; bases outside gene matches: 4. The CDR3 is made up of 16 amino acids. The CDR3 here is CASSRGLAGNQETQYF. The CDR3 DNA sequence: TGTGCCAGCAGCAGGGGACTAGCGGGCAACCAAGAGACCCAGTACTTC.